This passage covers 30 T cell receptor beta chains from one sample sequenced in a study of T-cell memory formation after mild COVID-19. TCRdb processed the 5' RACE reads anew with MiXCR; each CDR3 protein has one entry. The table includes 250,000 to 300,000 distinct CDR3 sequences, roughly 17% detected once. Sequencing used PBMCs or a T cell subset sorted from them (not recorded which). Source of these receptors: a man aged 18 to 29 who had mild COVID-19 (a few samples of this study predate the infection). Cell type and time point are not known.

CDR3 DNA: TGCGCCAGCAGCGCGGATGCGACTTACAACAATGAGCAGTTCTTC. It yields the protein CASSADATYNNEQFF. This sequence joins TRBV5-1 and TRBJ2-1; no reliable D call. CDR1 is SGHRS and CDR2 is YFSETQ in the germline V gene. CDR3 length: 15 amino acids. With 4 bases removed from V and 5 bases from J, the gap between germline ends came to 16 bases.

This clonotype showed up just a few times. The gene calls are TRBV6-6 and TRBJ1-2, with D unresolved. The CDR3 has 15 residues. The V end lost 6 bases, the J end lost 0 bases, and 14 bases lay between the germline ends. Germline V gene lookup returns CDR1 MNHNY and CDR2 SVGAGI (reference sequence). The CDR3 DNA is TGTGCCAGCAGAGACATGGGAAGAGCTAACTATGGCTACACCTTC. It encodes CASRDMGRANYGYTF.

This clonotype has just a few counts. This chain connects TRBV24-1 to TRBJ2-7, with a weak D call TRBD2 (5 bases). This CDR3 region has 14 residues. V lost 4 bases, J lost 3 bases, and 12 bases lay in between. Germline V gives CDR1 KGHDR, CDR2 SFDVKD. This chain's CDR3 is CATSEEREIYEQYV. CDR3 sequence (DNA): TGTGCCACCAGTGAGGAGAGGGAGATCTACGAGCAGTACGTC.

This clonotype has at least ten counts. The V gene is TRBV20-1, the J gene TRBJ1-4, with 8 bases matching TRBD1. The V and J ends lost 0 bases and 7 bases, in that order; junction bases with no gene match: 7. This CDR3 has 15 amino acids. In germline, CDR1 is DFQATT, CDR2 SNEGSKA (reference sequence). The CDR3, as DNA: TGCAGTGCTAGAGATCCCAAGCAGGGGGCTGAAAAACTGTTTTTT. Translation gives CSARDPKQGAEKLFF.

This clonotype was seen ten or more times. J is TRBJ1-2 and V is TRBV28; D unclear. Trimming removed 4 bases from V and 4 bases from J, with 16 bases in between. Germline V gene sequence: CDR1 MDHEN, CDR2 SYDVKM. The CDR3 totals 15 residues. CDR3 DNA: TGTGCCAGCAGTTCCTCAGGCAGGAGACTCTATGGCTACACCTTC. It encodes CASSSSGRRLYGYTF.

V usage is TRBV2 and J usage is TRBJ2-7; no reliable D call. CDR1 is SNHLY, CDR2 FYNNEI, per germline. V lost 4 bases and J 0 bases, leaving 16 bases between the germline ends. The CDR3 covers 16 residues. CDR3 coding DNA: TGTGCCAGCAGTGCCCGCACGACTTACCTCTCCTACGAGCAGTACTTC. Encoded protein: CASSARTTYLSYEQYF.

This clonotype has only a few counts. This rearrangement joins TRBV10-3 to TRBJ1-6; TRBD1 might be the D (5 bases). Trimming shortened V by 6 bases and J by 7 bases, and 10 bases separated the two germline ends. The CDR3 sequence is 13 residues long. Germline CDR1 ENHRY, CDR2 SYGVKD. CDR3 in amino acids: CAISGSGNSPLHF. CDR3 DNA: TGTGCCATCAGCGGATCAGGGAATTCACCCCTCCACTTT.

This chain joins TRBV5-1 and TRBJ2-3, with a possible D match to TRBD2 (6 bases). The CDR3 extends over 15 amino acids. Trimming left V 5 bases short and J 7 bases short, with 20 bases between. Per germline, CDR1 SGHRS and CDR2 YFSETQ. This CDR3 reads CASRPLASGVYTQYF. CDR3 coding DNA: TGCGCCAGCAGACCGCTAGCGTCCGGTGTCTATACGCAGTATTTT. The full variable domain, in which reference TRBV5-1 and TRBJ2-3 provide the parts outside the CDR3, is KAGVTQTPRYLIKTRGQQVTLSCSPISGHRSVSWYQQTPGQGLQFLFEYFSETQRNKGNFPGRFSGRQFSNSRSEMNVSTLELGDSALYLCASRPLASGVYTQYFGPGTRLTVL.

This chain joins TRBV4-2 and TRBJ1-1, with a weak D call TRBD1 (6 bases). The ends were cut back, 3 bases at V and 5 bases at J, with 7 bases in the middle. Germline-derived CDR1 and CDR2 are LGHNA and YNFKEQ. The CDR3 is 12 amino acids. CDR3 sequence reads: CASSHQGTEAFF. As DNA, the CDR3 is TGTGCCAGCAGCCACCAGGGGACTGAAGCTTTCTTT.

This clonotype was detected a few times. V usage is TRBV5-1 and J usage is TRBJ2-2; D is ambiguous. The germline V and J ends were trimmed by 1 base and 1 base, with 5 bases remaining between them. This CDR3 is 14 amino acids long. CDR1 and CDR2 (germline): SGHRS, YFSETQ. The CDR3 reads CASSLIGNTGELFF. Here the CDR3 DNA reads TGCGCCAGCAGCTTGATAGGGAACACCGGGGAGCTGTTTTTT.

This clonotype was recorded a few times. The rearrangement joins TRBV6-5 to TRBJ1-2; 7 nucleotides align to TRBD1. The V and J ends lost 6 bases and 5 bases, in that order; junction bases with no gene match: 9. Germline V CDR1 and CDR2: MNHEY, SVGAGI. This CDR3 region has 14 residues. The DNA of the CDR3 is TGTGCCAGCAGAGTCGGGACAGTGCAATATGGCTACACCTTC. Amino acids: CASRVGTVQYGYTF.

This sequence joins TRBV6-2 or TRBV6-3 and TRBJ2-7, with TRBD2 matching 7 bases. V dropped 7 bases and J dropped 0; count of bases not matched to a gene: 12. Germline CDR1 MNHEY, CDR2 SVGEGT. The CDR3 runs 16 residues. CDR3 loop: CASTLSGTTSSYEQYV. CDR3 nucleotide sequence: TGTGCCAGCACCTTGTCTGGGACTACAAGCTCCTACGAGCAGTACGTC.

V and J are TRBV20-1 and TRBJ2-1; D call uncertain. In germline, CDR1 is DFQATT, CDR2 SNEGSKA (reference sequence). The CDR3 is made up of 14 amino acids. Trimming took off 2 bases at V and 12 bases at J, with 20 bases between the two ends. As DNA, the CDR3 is TGCAGTGCTAGAAGGTCGGGTCTCGGATTGGGGCAGTTCTTC. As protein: CSARRSGLGLGQFF.

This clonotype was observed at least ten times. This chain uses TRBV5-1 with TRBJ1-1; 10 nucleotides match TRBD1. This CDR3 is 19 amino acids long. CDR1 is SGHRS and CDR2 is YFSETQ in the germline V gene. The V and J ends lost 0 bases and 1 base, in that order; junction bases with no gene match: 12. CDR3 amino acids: CASSLVGTGVRKGNTEAFF. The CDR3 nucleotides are TGCGCCAGCAGCTTGGTAGGGACAGGGGTGCGAAAGGGGAACACTGAAGCTTTCTTT.

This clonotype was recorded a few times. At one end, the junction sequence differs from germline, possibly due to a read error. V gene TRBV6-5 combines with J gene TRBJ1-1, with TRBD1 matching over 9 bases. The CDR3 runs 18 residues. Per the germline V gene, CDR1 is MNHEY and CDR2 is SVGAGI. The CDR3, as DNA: TGTGCCAGCAATTACAGGGGGCCGGGAAGATACATGAACACTGAAGCTTTCTTT. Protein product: CASNYRGPGRYMNTEAFF.

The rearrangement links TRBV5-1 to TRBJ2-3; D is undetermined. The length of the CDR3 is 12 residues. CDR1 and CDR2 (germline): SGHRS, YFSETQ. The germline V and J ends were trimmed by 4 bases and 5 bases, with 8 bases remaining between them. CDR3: CASSLRRDTQYF. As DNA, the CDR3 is TGCGCCAGCAGCCTAAGGAGAGATACGCAGTATTTT.

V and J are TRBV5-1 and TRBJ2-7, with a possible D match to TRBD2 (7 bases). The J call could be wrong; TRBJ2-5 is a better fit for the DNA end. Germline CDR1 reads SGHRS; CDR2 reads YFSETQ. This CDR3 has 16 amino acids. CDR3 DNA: TGCGCCAGCAGCTTGGTAGTGGGGGGGGCTGCGGAGACCCAGTACTTC. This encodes CASSLVVGGAAETQYF.

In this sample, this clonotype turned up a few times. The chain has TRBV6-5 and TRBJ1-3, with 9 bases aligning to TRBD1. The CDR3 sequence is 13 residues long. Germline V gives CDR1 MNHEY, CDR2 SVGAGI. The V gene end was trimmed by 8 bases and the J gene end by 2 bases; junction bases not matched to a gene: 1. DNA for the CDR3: TGTGCCAGCCGGGACAGGGCTGGAAACACCATATATTTT. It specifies CASRDRAGNTIYF.

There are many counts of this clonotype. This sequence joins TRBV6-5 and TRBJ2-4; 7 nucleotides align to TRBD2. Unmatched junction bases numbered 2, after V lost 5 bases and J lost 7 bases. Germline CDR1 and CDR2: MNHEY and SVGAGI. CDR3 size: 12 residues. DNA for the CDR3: TGTGCCAGCAGTGGACTAGATAACATTCAGTACTTC. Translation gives CASSGLDNIQYF.

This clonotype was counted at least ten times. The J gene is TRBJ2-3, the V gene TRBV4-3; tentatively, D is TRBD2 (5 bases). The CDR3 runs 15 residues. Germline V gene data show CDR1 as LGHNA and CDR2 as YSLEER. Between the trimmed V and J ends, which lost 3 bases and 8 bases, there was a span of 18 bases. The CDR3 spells CASSQSGGFYGTQYF. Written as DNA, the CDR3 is TGCGCCAGCAGCCAGTCAGGCGGGTTCTACGGTACGCAGTATTTT.

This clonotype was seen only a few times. The CDR3 loop reads CASSLGQTDSPLHF. As DNA, the CDR3 is TGTGCCAGCAGCTTGGGACAAACAGATTCACCCCTCCACTTT. V usage is TRBV5-5 and J usage is TRBJ1-6; D gene unclear. The CDR3 has 14 amino acids. Looked up from germline, CDR1 is SGHKS and CDR2 is YYEKEE (reference sequence). Deletions cut 0 bases from V and 8 bases from J, with 9 bases between.

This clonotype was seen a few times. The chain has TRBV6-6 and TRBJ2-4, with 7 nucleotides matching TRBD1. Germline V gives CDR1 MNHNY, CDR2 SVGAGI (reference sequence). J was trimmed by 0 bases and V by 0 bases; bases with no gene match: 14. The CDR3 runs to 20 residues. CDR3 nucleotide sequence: TGTGCCAGCAGTTACTCCCACAGGACAGGCACGGGAATAGCCAAAAACATTCAGTACTTC. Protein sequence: CASSYSHRTGTGIAKNIQYF.

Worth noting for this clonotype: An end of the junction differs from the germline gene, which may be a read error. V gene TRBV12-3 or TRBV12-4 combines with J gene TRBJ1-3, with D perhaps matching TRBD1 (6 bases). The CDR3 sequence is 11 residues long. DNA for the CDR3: TGTGCCAGCAGTTTAGCGCACAGGGTAGAATTT. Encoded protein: CASSLAHRVEF.

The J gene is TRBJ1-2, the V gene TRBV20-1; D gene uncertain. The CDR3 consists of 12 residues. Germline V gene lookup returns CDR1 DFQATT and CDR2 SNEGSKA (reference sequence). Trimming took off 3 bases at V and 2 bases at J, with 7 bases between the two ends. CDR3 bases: TGCAGTGCTAGTCGCGAGAACTATGGCTACACCTTC. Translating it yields CSASRENYGYTF.

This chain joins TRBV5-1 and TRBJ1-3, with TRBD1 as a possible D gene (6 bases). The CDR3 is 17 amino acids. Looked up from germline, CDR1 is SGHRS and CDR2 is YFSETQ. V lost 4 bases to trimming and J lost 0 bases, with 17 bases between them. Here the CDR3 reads CASSPVAGASSGNTIYF. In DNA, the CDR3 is TGCGCCAGCAGCCCGGTGGCAGGGGCCTCCTCTGGAAACACCATATATTTT. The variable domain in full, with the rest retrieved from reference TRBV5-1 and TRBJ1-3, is KAGVTQTPRYLIKTRGQQVTLSCSPISGHRSVSWYQQTPGQGLQFLFEYFSETQRNKGNFPGRFSGRQFSNSRSEMNVSTLELGDSALYLCASSPVAGASSGNTIYFGEGSWLTVV.

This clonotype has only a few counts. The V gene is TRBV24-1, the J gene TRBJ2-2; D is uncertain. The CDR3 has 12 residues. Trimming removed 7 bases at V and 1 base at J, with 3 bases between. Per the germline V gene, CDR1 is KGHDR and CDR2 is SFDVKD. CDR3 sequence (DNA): TGTGCCACCAGACAGAACACCGGGGAGCTGTTTTTT. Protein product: CATRQNTGELFF.

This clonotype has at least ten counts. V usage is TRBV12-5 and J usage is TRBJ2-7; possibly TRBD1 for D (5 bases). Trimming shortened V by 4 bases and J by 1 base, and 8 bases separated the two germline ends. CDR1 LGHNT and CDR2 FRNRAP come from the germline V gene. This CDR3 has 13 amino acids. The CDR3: CASGWGYSYEQYF. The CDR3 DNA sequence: TGTGCTAGTGGTTGGGGCTATTCCTACGAGCAGTACTTC.

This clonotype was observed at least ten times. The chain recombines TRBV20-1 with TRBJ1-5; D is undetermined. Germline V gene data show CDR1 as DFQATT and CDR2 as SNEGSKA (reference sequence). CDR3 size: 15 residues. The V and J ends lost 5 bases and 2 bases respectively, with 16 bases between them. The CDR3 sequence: CSASRPQGGNQPQHF. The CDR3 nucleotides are TGCAGTGCTTCAAGGCCTCAAGGAGGCAATCAGCCCCAGCATTTT.

The CDR3 DNA sequence: TGTGCCAGCTCACCAGGACGGCAGGATGGCGATCAGCCCCAGCATTTT. Protein: CASSPGRQDGDQPQHF. This sequence joins TRBV18 and TRBJ1-5; no firm D call. Germline CDR1 KGHSH, CDR2 LQKENI. The CDR3 totals 16 residues. The ends were cut back, 2 bases at V and 5 bases at J, with 16 bases in the middle.

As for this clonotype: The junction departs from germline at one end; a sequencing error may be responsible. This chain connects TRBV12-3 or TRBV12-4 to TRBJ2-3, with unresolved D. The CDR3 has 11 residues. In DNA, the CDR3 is TGTGTCAGCAGTATACTTAGGCTGCAGTATTTT. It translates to CVSSILRLQYF.